This entry is about one T cell receptor beta chain. Time point indicated: blood 2 weeks post-SBRT. Treatment here: 15 Gy SBRT to primary tumor, nephrectomy 4 weeks later. This renal cell carcinoma was of the clear cell type. This specimen comes from a study of radiation and T cells in renal cell carcinoma. Assay used: immunoSEQ multiplex PCR; TCRdb lists only in-frame clones, some missing. The repertoire holds about 120,000 clones, with about 81% as singletons. The CDR3 covers 15 residues. Germline V gene data show CDR1 as LGHNA and CDR2 as YNFKEQ. The V end lost 3 bases, the J end lost 7 bases, and 18 bases lay between the germline ends.

Sequenced here: blood, sampled from a patient whose treatment included radiotherapy and nephrectomy. This clonotype was sampled from a woman aged 60-70 years with renal cell carcinoma. The chain employs TRBV4-2 and TRBJ1-2; tentative D call: TRBD1 (5 bases). CDR3 protein: CASSHDQTENGGYTF. Written as DNA, the CDR3 is TGTGCCAGCAGCCATGACCAGACAGAGAATGGTGGCTACACCTTC.